This section outlines one T cell receptor beta chain sequence together with its context. This CDR3 is 14 amino acids long. In germline, CDR1 is GTSNPN, CDR2 SVGIG (reference sequence). J lost 5 bases, V lost 7 bases, and 7 bases had no gene match. The source of the sample is a study of blood T cell repertoires in COVID-19. Background on the study: Samples came from the United States, Italy and Spain, spanning acute and convalescent COVID-19. The cDNA or gDNA used as material had been derived from T cells, B-cell-depleted T cells, or PBMCs.

Original data processing: For nucleated cells, counts were estimated from reference gene primer amplification. The protocol was immunoSEQ multiplex PCR, while the TCRdb copy is restricted to in-frame clones and leaves out a portion. V and J calls and clone size come straight from that table; D and trimming were deduced from the DNA. The table records 30,000 to 40,000 clones, nearly 90% of them present only once. The chain combines TRBV30 with TRBJ2-5; 13 bases are a match to TRBD2. Input material: peripheral blood. This clonotype was sampled from a man in his 60s with active or convalescent COVID-19. DNA of the CDR3: TGTGCCTCGATACTAGCGGGAGGGGGGGAGACCCAGTACTTC. Its protein is CASILAGGGETQYF.